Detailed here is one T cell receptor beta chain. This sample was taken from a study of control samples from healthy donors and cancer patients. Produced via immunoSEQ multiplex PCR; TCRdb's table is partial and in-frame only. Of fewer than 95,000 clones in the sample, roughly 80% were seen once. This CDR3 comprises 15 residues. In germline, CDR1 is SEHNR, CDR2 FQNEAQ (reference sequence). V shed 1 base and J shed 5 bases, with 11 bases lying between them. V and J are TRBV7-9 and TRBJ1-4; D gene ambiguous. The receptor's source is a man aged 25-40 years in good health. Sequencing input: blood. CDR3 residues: CASSLVTLSNEKLFF. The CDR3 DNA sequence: TGTGCCAGCAGCTTAGTAACATTGTCAAATGAAAAACTGTTTTTT.